The 25 T cell receptor beta chains listed next were all sequenced from one sample in a study of blood T cell repertoires in COVID-19. Repertoires were generated with immunoSEQ multiplex PCR, while TCRdb's copy carries only in-frame clones and drops some. The sample holds tens of thousands of clones, about four fifths seen once. Sequencing was carried out using peripheral blood. These receptors were taken from a man aged 30-40 years with COVID-19, enrolled during active disease.

The J gene is TRBJ1-1, the V gene TRBV7-9; the match to TRBD1 covers 7 bases. The trim removed 0 bases at V and 1 base at J, leaving 11 bases unmatched. The CDR3 runs to 18 residues. Germline V gene sequence: CDR1 SEHNR, CDR2 FQNEAQ (reference sequence). CDR3 region: CASSLAWGQHRGNTEAFF. CDR3 DNA sequence: TGTGCCAGCAGCTTAGCTTGGGGACAGCATCGGGGGAACACTGAAGCTTTCTTT.

This clone was found a few times. The chain has TRBV30 and TRBJ1-3, with D possibly TRBD1 on 6 matching bases. V was shortened by 2 bases and J by 6 bases, with 17 bases between the two germline ends. The CDR3 contains 15 residues. Per the germline V gene, CDR1 is GTSNPN and CDR2 is SVGIG (reference sequence). The CDR3 spells CAWSNPGDNENTIYF. CDR3 DNA: TGTGCCTGGAGTAACCCAGGGGATAACGAAAACACCATATATTTT.

The chain links TRBV9 to TRBJ1-1, with 7 bases lining up with TRBD1. V shed 4 bases and J 10 bases; nucleotides not matched to a gene: 19. The CDR3 is 16 residues long. The germline gives CDR1 SGDLS, CDR2 YYNGEE. The CDR3 nucleotides are TGTGCCAGCAGCCCTGGACAGGATACCTTAGTTGGAAGAGCTTTCTTT. Its protein product is CASSPGQDTLVGRAFF.

CDR3 nucleotides: TGTGCCAGAAGCTTGGCTCTAGCGGCTCGCTACAATGAGCAGTTCTTC. Translating gives CARSLALAARYNEQFF. The chain uses TRBV5-3 and TRBJ2-1, with TRBD2 matching 7 bases. TRBV5-3 belongs to the ORF category, with a function that is uncertain. The CDR3 sequence is 16 residues long. V trimming: 0 bases; J trimming: 3 bases; junction bases outside the gene matches: 6.

V is TRBV7-9 and J is TRBJ1-2; TRBD1 aligns across 8 bases. Germline values: CDR1 SEHNR, CDR2 FQNEAQ (reference sequence). V trimming: 1 base; J trimming: 8 bases; junction bases outside the gene matches: 15. The CDR3 runs to 17 residues. The CDR3 region is CASSLGGTRQGTQGYTF. CDR3 sequence (DNA): TGTGCCAGCAGCTTAGGAGGGACTCGACAGGGGACACAGGGCTACACCTTC. The full variable domain, in which reference TRBV7-9 and TRBJ1-2 provide the parts outside the CDR3, is DTGVSQNPRHKITKRGQNVTFRCDPISEHNRLYWYRQTLGQGPEFLTYFQNEAQLEKSRLLSDRFSAERPKGSFSTLEIQRTEQGDSAMYLCASSLGGTRQGTQGYTFGSGTRLTVV.

The rearrangement joins TRBV4-1 to TRBJ2-7; 7 nucleotides match TRBD2. Germline CDR1 MGHRA, CDR2 YSYEKL. The CDR3 has 16 amino acids. With V trimmed by 0 bases and J by 2 bases, 7 bases remained unmatched. CDR3 loop: CASSQDRGGATYEQYF. The CDR3 nucleotides are TGCGCCAGCAGCCAAGATCGGGGAGGGGCTACCTACGAGCAGTACTTC.

This clone has a single count. The J gene is TRBJ1-4, the V gene TRBV20-1; TRBD1 agrees at 7 bases. CDR1 is DFQATT and CDR2 is SNEGSKA in the germline V gene (reference sequence). This CDR3 is built from 13 residues. Unmatched junction bases numbered 3, after V lost 3 bases and J lost 5 bases. CDR3 region: CSASLTGNEKLFF. DNA for the CDR3: TGCAGTGCTAGTTTGACAGGGAATGAAAAACTGTTTTTT.

The rearrangement uses TRBV7-9 and TRBJ2-1; 16 positions match TRBD2. Germline V CDR1 and CDR2: SEHNR, FQNEAQ (reference sequence). The CDR3 spans 19 residues. Trimming removed 5 bases from V and 7 bases from J; junction bases left unmatched: 14. CDR3: CASSLGTSGGAAIRNEQFF. CDR3 DNA sequence: TGTGCCAGCAGCCTAGGGACTAGCGGGGGGGCCGCGATTAGAAATGAGCAGTTCTTC.

The rearrangement joins TRBV5-1 to TRBJ1-2; TRBD1 agrees at 12 bases. CDR3 length: 17 amino acids. Germline loops: CDR1 SGHRS, CDR2 YFSETQ. The V and J ends lost 3 bases and 4 bases, in that order; junction bases with no gene match: 10. The CDR3, as DNA: TGCGCCAGCAGCTCCGGGACAGGGGGCTTAGGGACCTATGGCTACACCTTC. Its translation: CASSSGTGGLGTYGYTF.

In nucleotides, the CDR3 is TGTGCCACCACGGGCGGGGATACGCAGTATTTT. Protein product: CATTGGDTQYF. This chain connects TRBV10-3 to TRBJ2-3, with a weak D call TRBD2 (5 bases). The CDR3 length is 11 residues. Germline values: CDR1 ENHRY, CDR2 SYGVKD. Trimming took off 10 bases at V and 6 bases at J, with 11 bases between the two ends.

This chain links TRBV6-5 with TRBJ1-5; 7 nucleotides line up with TRBD1. The CDR3 loop spans 16 amino acids. Trimming at V came to 4 bases and at J to 0 bases, leaving 6 bases not matched to a gene. Germline assignment: CDR1 MNHEY and CDR2 SVGAGI. The CDR3 sequence: CASSFSGQLSNQPQHF. CDR3 nucleotides: TGTGCCAGCAGTTTTTCGGGACAGCTTAGCAATCAGCCCCAGCATTTT.

This chain connects TRBV5-4 to TRBJ2-3, with 8 bases aligning to TRBD2. V lost 3 bases and J lost 2; bases outside the gene matches: 2. The germline V gene encodes CDR1 SGHNT and CDR2 YYREEE (reference sequence). The CDR3 extends over 14 amino acids. The CDR3 sequence: CASSSSGHTDTQYF. The CDR3 DNA reads as TGTGCCAGCAGCTCTAGCGGGCACACAGATACGCAGTATTTT.

The rearrangement joins TRBV18 to TRBJ2-3, with D uncertain. The CDR3 spans 14 residues. The germline CDR1 and CDR2 sequences are KGHSH and LQKENI. Trimming shortened V by 0 bases and J by 0 bases, and 4 bases separated the two germline ends. CDR3 in DNA: TGTGCCAGCTCACCACCATCAAGCACAGATACGCAGTATTTT. Encoded protein: CASSPPSSTDTQYF.

Note on this clone: An end of the junction does not agree with germline; a read error may underlie this. The chain employs TRBV2 and TRBJ2-3; D is perhaps TRBD1 (6 bases). Germline assignment: CDR1 SNHLY and CDR2 FYNNEI. There are 14 residues in the CDR3. This chain's CDR3 is CASSDISWTDTQYF. The CDR3 DNA sequence: TGTGCCAGCAGTGATATTTCTTGGACAGACACGCAGTATTTT.

Comments on this clone: Other nucleotide sequences from this sample produce the same CDR3. The J gene is TRBJ2-2, the V gene TRBV12-3 or TRBV12-4; D unresolved. This CDR3 comprises 13 residues. Trimming shortened V by 3 bases and J by 5 bases, and 7 bases separated the two germline ends. Written as DNA, the CDR3 is TGTGCCAGCAGTTTGGCGGTAACCGGGGAGCTGTTTTTT. Its translation: CASSLAVTGELFF.

The gene calls are TRBV9 and TRBJ2-5; no clear D. There are 13 residues in the CDR3. Trimming shortened V by 3 bases and J by 3 bases, and 9 bases separated the two germline ends. Germline V gene lookup returns CDR1 SGDLS and CDR2 YYNGEE. CDR3 DNA sequence: TGTGCCAGCAGCGCAATCGCTAAAGAGACCCAGTACTTC. Translation: CASSAIAKETQYF.

V usage is TRBV7-9 and J usage is TRBJ2-7, with 11 bases lining up with TRBD1. CDR1 is SEHNR and CDR2 is FQNEAQ in the germline V gene (reference sequence). After removal of 8 bases from V and 5 bases from J, the junction contained 5 bases not matched to a gene. The CDR3 is made up of 13 amino acids. CDR3 protein: CASGQGAGNEQYF. The CDR3 DNA is TGTGCCAGCGGACAGGGGGCTGGAAACGAGCAGTACTTC.

This clone was found a few times. The V call is TRBV9, the J call TRBJ1-2; tentatively, D is TRBD1 (6 bases). The CDR3 extends over 15 amino acids. Trimming cost V 3 bases and J 5 bases, with 17 bases left between them. The V gene's germline CDR1 is SGDLS and CDR2 YYNGEE. The CDR3 spells CASSAESQGWYGYTF. Written as DNA, the CDR3 is TGTGCCAGCAGCGCGGAGTCTCAGGGGTGGTATGGCTACACCTTC. The full variable domain, rest sourced from reference TRBV9 and TRBJ1-2, is DSGVTQTPKHLITATGQRVTLRCSPRSGDLSVYWYQQSLDQGLQFLIQYYNGEERAKGNILERFSAQQFPDLHSELNLSSLELGDSALYFCASSAESQGWYGYTFGSGTRLTVV.

This clone was counted at least ten times. The rearrangement joins TRBV6-2 or TRBV6-3 to TRBJ2-3, with TRBD2 matching 8 bases. The CDR3 is 14 amino acids. Unmatched junction bases numbered 4, after V lost 5 bases and J lost 3 bases. CDR1 and CDR2 (germline): MNHEY, SVGEGT. This chain's CDR3 is CASSGGGSTDTQYF. The DNA for the CDR3 is TGTGCCAGCAGTGGCGGGGGGTCGACAGATACGCAGTATTTT.

The chain combines TRBV6-1 with TRBJ1-6, with TRBD1 matching over 12 bases. The CDR3 covers 17 residues. V lost 3 bases and J lost 9; bases outside the gene matches: 9. Germline-derived CDR1 and CDR2 are MNHNS and SASEGT. The chain's CDR3 is CASSDQSGTGGGSPLHF. In nucleotides, the CDR3 is TGTGCCAGCAGTGACCAATCCGGGACAGGGGGCGGTTCACCCCTCCACTTT.

The chain is built from TRBV11-3 and TRBJ2-3; D may be TRBD2 (7 bases). The CDR3 loop spans 15 amino acids. V was trimmed by 5 bases and J by 0 bases, leaving 12 bases between them. The germline gives CDR1 SGHNT, CDR2 YENEEA. CDR3 DNA sequence: TGTGCCAGCAGCGAGGGGGGGGCTAGCACAGATACGCAGTATTTT. Residues: CASSEGGASTDTQYF.

CDR3 sequence: CASSAGENYGYTF. The DNA for the CDR3 is TGTGCCAGCAGCGCGGGAGAGAACTATGGCTACACCTTC. The chain combines TRBV6-4 with TRBJ1-2; D is uncertain. V was cut by 6 bases and J by 2 bases, with 10 bases left in between. Germline loops: CDR1 MRHNA, CDR2 SNTAGT. The CDR3 is 13 residues long.

This clone was detected a few times. This chain joins TRBV6-5 and TRBJ1-1, with 9 bases identical to TRBD1. This CDR3 has 15 amino acids. V was pared by 2 bases and J by 4 bases, with 5 bases of the junction left unmatched. Germline V gene lookup returns CDR1 MNHEY and CDR2 SVGAGI. The CDR3 DNA sequence: TGTGCCAGCAGTTACCCACCGGGACAGGGCACTGAAGCTTTCTTT. This translates into CASSYPPGQGTEAFF.

The chain is built from TRBV3-1 (or the pseudogene TRBV3-2) and TRBJ2-6; D gene ambiguous. Deletions cut 2 bases from V and 4 bases from J, with 3 bases between. The germline CDR1 and CDR2 sequences are LGHDT and YNNKEL (reference sequence). CDR3 length: 13 residues. The CDR3 DNA sequence: TGTGCCAGCAGCCAAACAGGGGCCAACGTCCTGACTTTC. Translation: CASSQTGANVLTF.

The J gene is TRBJ2-1, the V gene TRBV7-6; 8 positions match TRBD2. The CDR3 runs to 16 residues. Trimming cost V 5 bases and J 0 bases; bases outside gene matches: 6. Germline V CDR1 and CDR2: SGHVS, FNYEAQ. The CDR3 coding sequence is TGTGCCAGCAGCCCCGGGACTAGGAGCTCCTACAATGAGCAGTTCTTC. This translates into CASSPGTRSSYNEQFF. Using reference TRBV7-6 and TRBJ2-1 for the parts outside the CDR3, the full variable domain is GAGVSQSPRYKVTKRGQDVALRCDPISGHVSLYWYRQALGQGPEFLTYFNYEAQQDKSGLPNDRFSAERPEGSISTLTIQRTEQRDSAMYRCASSPGTRSSYNEQFFGPGTRLTVL.